This TCR beta chain emerged from a study of blood T cell repertoires in COVID-19. As concerns this clone: One end of the junction does not line up with germline, which may come from a read error.

The CDR3 covers 18 residues. The V gene's germline CDR1 is MNHEY and CDR2 SMNVEV (reference sequence). Data came from immunoSEQ multiplex PCR; TCRdb stores just in-frame clones and leaves some out. This table has approximately 72,000 clones, roughly 85% appearing once. This sequence was found in a man in his forties or fifties with acute or convalescent COVID-19. The sequenced sample was peripheral blood. The V and J genes are TRBV27 and TRBJ2-2, with 12 nucleotides matching TRBD1. The CDR3, as DNA: TGTGCCAGCAGTTTATATGGGACAGGGGGCAGCGAACACCGGGGAGCTGTTTTT. Translating it yields CASSLYGTGGSEHRGAVF.